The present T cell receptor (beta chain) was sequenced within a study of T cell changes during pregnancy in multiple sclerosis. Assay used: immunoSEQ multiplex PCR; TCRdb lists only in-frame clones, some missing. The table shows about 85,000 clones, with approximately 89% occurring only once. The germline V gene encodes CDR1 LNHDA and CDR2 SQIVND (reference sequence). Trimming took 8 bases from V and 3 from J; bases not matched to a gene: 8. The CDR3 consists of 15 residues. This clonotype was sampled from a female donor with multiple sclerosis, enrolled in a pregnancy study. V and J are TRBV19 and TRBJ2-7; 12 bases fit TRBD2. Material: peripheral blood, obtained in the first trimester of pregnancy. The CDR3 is CASAALAGGHYEQYF. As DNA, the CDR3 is TGTGCCAGTGCTGCACTAGCGGGAGGACACTACGAGCAGTACTTC.